Listed below are T cell receptor beta chains from one sample, sequenced in a study of regulatory T cells in long-lasting Graves disease. TCRdb recomputed calls from the multiplex PCR reads with MiXCR, one row per CDR3 protein. The repertoire consists of about 660,000 distinct CDR3 sequences, with approximately 29% occurring once and the leading ten covering roughly 40%. Material: peripheral blood mononuclear cells (PBMCs), obtained when the disease was refractory, from a patient treated with antithyroid drugs. The source is a female donor with Graves disease. Both conserved end residues are part of each CDR3. Each record gives: V gene, D gene, J gene, clone size, CDR3 protein, CDR3 DNA. A D gene is named only where the DNA matches it firmly. Size is omitted from some rows. Given values are once, few, many or a class for expanded clones.

TRBV28	-	TRBJ1-2	-	CASSLSSASDGYTF	TGTGCCAGCAGCTTAAGTAGTGCGAGCGATGGCTACACCTTC
TRBV27	-	TRBJ2-7	-	CASRGSGRYEQYF	TGTGCCAGCAGAGGAAGCGGTCGCTACGAGCAGTACTTC
TRBV20-1	TRBD2	TRBJ2-7	few	CSARVAGGQLGEQYF	TGCAGTGCTAGAGTAGCGGGAGGGCAATTAGGCGAGCAGTACTTC
TRBV7-3	-	TRBJ1-6	few	CASSLSGASSYNSPLHF	TGTGCCAGCAGCTTAAGTGGGGCGAGCTCCTATAATTCACCCCTCCACTTT
TRBV20-1	-	TRBJ1-1	few	CSATPSGRWNTEAFF	TGCAGTGCCACCCCCTCAGGACGGTGGAACACTGAAGCTTTCTTT
TRBV19	-	TRBJ1-2	-	CASSIGRSYGYTF	TGTGCCAGTAGTATCGGCAGAAGCTATGGCTACACCTTC
TRBV28	-	TRBJ1-5	few	CASSITGQPQHF	TGTGCCAGCAGTATCACTGGTCAGCCCCAGCATTTT
TRBV3-1	-	TRBJ1-5	few	CASSQTLNQPQHF	TGTGCCAGCAGCCAAACACTGAATCAGCCCCAGCATTTT
TRBV6-2/TRBV6-3	-	TRBJ2-7	-	CASSGLLEATSYEQYF	TGTGCCAGCAGTGGACTTTTGGAGGCGACATCCTACGAGCAGTACTTC
TRBV12-3/TRBV12-4	-	TRBJ2-2	many	CASSARGFEGNTGELFF	TGTGCCAGCAGTGCCCGCGGTTTTGAGGGTAACACCGGGGAGCTGTTTTTT
TRBV6-1	-	TRBJ1-2	-	CASSDLRGNYGYTF	TGTGCCAGCAGTGACTTAAGGGGAAACTATGGCTACACCTTC
TRBV6-1	TRBD1	TRBJ1-1	-	CASGETGQGNTEAFF	TGTGCCAGCGGGGAGACAGGGCAGGGAAACACTGAAGCTTTCTTT
TRBV28	-	TRBJ2-7	few	CASSLRASTYEQYF	TGTGCCAGCAGTTTGAGGGCGTCAACCTACGAGCAGTACTTC
TRBV14	TRBD2	TRBJ2-7	-	CASSQVAGDEQYF	TGTGCCAGCAGCCAAGTAGCGGGTGACGAGCAGTACTTC
TRBV6-1	-	TRBJ1-2	-	CASSRFRGSLTNYGYTF	TGTGCCAGCAGTCGATTTAGGGGGTCCCTTACTAACTATGGCTACACCTTC
TRBV19	-	TRBJ1-1	-	CASSSQGKPTEAFF	TGTGCCAGTAGTAGCCAGGGGAAGCCCACTGAAGCTTTCTTT
TRBV25-1	-	TRBJ1-1	-	CASRGWTEAFF	TGTGCCAGCAGGGGTTGGACTGAAGCTTTCTTT
TRBV2	-	TRBJ1-5	many	CASSEPPAHGNQPQHF	TGTGCCAGCAGTGAACCGCCCGCCCATGGGAATCAGCCCCAGCATTTT
TRBV7-2	-	TRBJ1-1	-	CASSLGVGQVKNTEAFF	TGTGCCAGCAGCTTAGGGGTCGGGCAGGTTAAGAACACTGAAGCTTTCTTT
TRBV28	-	TRBJ2-1	-	CASSLAGQGRDEQFF	TGTGCCAGCAGCCTAGCGGGACAGGGGAGGGATGAGCAGTTCTTC
TRBV12-3/TRBV12-4	-	TRBJ1-1	-	CASSLLTGGGNTEAFF	TGTGCCAGCAGTTTACTAACGGGGGGGGGGAACACTGAAGCTTTCTTT
TRBV6-5	-	TRBJ1-2	many	CASSWGRMDYGYTF	TGTGCCAGCAGTTGGGGGAGGATGGACTATGGCTACACCTTC
TRBV28	-	TRBJ1-2	many	CASSLGDNYGYTF	TGTGCCAGCAGCTTGGGGGATAACTATGGCTACACCTTC
TRBV2	-	TRBJ1-2	-	CASSDRDSHYGYTF	TGTGCCAGCAGCGACCGCGACAGTCACTATGGCTACACCTTC
TRBV5-1	-	TRBJ2-3	-	CASSLDSGSTDTQYF	TGCGCCAGCAGCTTGGATAGCGGAAGCACAGATACGCAGTATTTT
TRBV18	-	TRBJ2-7	-	CASSVAGTYEQYF	TGTGCCAGCTCAGTCGCAGGGACCTACGAGCAGTACTTC
TRBV28	TRBD1	TRBJ1-2	many	CASRTIGTGGDGYGYTF	TGTGCCAGCAGAACCATTGGGACAGGGGGCGATGGCTATGGCTACACCTTC
TRBV6-1	-	TRBJ1-4	few	CASSLTGDEKLFF	TGTGCCAGCAGCCTGACAGGAGATGAAAAACTGTTTTTT
TRBV3-1	-	TRBJ2-5	many	CASSQDGTRQETQYF	TGTGCCAGCAGCCAAGATGGAACCCGACAAGAGACCCAGTACTTC
TRBV6-5	TRBD1	TRBJ1-2	-	CASSYGAGGVLYGYTF	TGTGCCAGCAGTTACGGTGCAGGGGGAGTTCTCTATGGCTACACCTTC
TRBV3-1	-	TRBJ1-1	few	CASSQADLPLAEAFF	TGTGCCAGCAGCCAGGCCGACCTGCCCCTCGCTGAAGCTTTCTTT
TRBV30	-	TRBJ1-1	-	CAWSDTGRKNTEAFF	TGTGCCTGGAGTGATACGGGCAGAAAAAACACTGAAGCTTTCTTT
TRBV11-2	-	TRBJ1-2	many	CASSLAPQGFYGYTF	TGTGCCAGCAGCTTAGCCCCACAGGGCTTCTATGGCTACACCTTC
TRBV7-9	-	TRBJ1-1	-	CASSSTAGRNTEAFF	TGTGCCAGCAGCTCCACGGCCGGGAGGAACACTGAAGCTTTCTTT
TRBV28	-	TRBJ1-1	many	CASSFPGAMNTEAFF	TGTGCCAGCAGTTTTCCAGGGGCCATGAACACTGAAGCTTTCTTT
TRBV6-1	TRBD2	TRBJ2-7	-	CASSDSGSNSYEQYF	TGTGCCAGCAGCGATAGCGGGAGCAACTCCTACGAGCAGTACTTC
TRBV28	TRBD1	TRBJ1-1	-	CASSLPGQIVSTEAFF	TGTGCCAGCAGTTTACCGGGACAGATTGTCAGCACTGAAGCTTTCTTT
TRBV9	TRBD1	TRBJ1-2	-	CASSATRQGSYGYTF	TGTGCCAGCAGCGCCACTCGACAGGGCAGCTATGGCTACACCTTC
TRBV12-3/TRBV12-4	-	TRBJ1-1	many	CASSNNRFLEAFF	TGTGCCAGCAGCAATAACAGATTCCTTGAAGCTTTCTTT
TRBV19	-	TRBJ2-7	-	CASSISATESYEQYF	TGTGCCAGTAGTATATCAGCGACAGAGTCCTACGAGCAGTACTTC
TRBV5-1	-	TRBJ1-2	-	CASSLEAGSYGYTF	TGCGCCAGCAGCCTGGAGGCCGGGAGCTATGGCTACACCTTC
TRBV10-3	-	TRBJ1-1	-	CAISESMDGSEAFF	TGTGCCATCAGTGAGTCGATGGACGGATCCGAGGCTTTCTTT
TRBV10-3	-	TRBJ1-2	-	CAISETRGIRDYGYTF	TGTGCCATCAGTGAGACCAGGGGAATTCGGGACTATGGCTACACCTTC
TRBV29-1	TRBD1	TRBJ1-1	few	CSVAGQGLDTEAFF	TGCAGCGTTGCTGGACAGGGATTGGACACTGAAGCTTTCTTT
TRBV11-2	TRBD2	TRBJ2-7	-	CASSLDSLPGGEQYF	TGTGCCAGCAGCTTAGATAGTCTCCCGGGGGGCGAGCAGTACTTC
TRBV6-2/TRBV6-3	TRBD1	TRBJ2-7	many	CASSYPGGEQYF	TGTGCCAGCAGTTACCCAGGGGGCGAGCAGTACTTC
TRBV29-1	-	TRBJ1-4	few	CSVPRGAGDEKLFF	TGCAGCGTACCGAGGGGGGCCGGGGATGAAAAACTGTTTTTT
TRBV11-2	TRBD2	TRBJ2-3	once	CASSDYTFGGSGRKARDTQYF	TGTGCCAGCAGCGATTACACATTTGGGGGTAGCGGGAGGAAAGCCAGGGATACGCAGTATTTT
TRBV6-1	-	TRBJ1-2	many	CASSEGAGVHYGYTF	TGTGCCAGCAGTGAAGGGGCAGGGGTTCACTATGGCTACACCTTC
TRBV6-1	-	TRBJ2-7	few	CASRNTDSYEQYF	TGTGCCAGCAGAAACACAGACTCCTACGAGCAGTACTTC